The rows below give T cell receptor beta chains drawn from one sample of a study of post-analysis software for immune sequencing data. In TCRdb, the PCR reads were re-called with MiXCR into one record per CDR3 protein. The data hold about 200,000 distinct CDR3 sequences, with approximately 28% observed a single time. Sequenced material: blood. The receptors shown here come from a girl aged 2-17 years with multiple sclerosis. The CDR3 runs from the conserved cysteine through the conserved F or W. The order of the fields is CDR3 protein, J gene, CDR3 length, V gene.

CSANILAGANEQYF TRBJ2-7 14 TRBV20-1
CASAGSLGPKANYGYTF TRBJ1-2 17 TRBV27
CASSSKGLAIHEQFF TRBJ2-1 15 TRBV7-6
CAWSVRKETQYF TRBJ2-5 12 TRBV30
CASSLPAGATEQFF TRBJ2-1 14 TRBV5-6
CASSLRDNEKLFF TRBJ1-4 13 TRBV12-3/TRBV12-4
CASSPHQGGFEEKLFF TRBJ1-4 16 TRBV7-9
CASSFRVAGYTF TRBJ1-2 12 TRBV12-3/TRBV12-4
CASSSPLDRGHRVGQFF TRBJ2-1 17 TRBV27
CASSLWPNTGELFF TRBJ2-2 14 TRBV28
CASRYGTPGPPGANYGHTF TRBJ1-2 19 TRBV6-5
CASSWQDRGTDTQYF TRBJ2-3 15 TRBV5-1
CSVETGLYGYTF TRBJ1-2 12 TRBV29-1
CASSFTRQGVSEAFF TRBJ1-1 15 TRBV28
CASSGGRPDSYNEQFF TRBJ2-1 16 TRBV28
CASSISGGGGYNEQFF TRBJ2-1 16 TRBV7-2
CSASYVSGFGEAFF TRBJ1-1 14 TRBV20-1
CATSRDGGRINEQFF TRBJ2-1 15 TRBV15
CASSPGTSGGAFETQYF TRBJ2-5 17 TRBV12-3/TRBV12-4
CASSLKGLADTQYF TRBJ2-3 14 TRBV7-9
CSASPQPNQPQHF TRBJ1-5 13 TRBV20-1
CSARDPSGGGGYTF TRBJ1-2 14 TRBV20-1
CASSPSGTGASAEQYF TRBJ2-7 16 TRBV28
CASSFRLGTGELFF TRBJ2-2 14 TRBV5-1
CASSLGPGVNYNEQFF TRBJ2-1 16 TRBV5-6
CASSFGVYGYTF TRBJ1-2 12 TRBV5-1
CASSLGLAGGLAQFF TRBJ2-1 15 TRBV5-1
CSARDNEQFF TRBJ2-1 10 TRBV20-1
CASSLASRAYNEQFF TRBJ2-1 15 TRBV5-1
CASSPRGTETQYF TRBJ2-5 13 TRBV18
CSAEHEIGANVLTF TRBJ2-6 14 TRBV20-1
CASSFPRGVGRNTEAFF TRBJ1-1 17 TRBV28
CASGVALTGIGNTIYF TRBJ1-3 16 TRBV9
CASGLEQGYLSGANVLTF TRBJ2-6 18 TRBV12-5
CASSKDRVSYEQYF TRBJ2-7 14 TRBV6-1
CASSPGTGYNEQFF TRBJ2-1 14 TRBV12-3/TRBV12-4
CASGLVAVLGPGLSTEAFF TRBJ1-1 19 TRBV12-5